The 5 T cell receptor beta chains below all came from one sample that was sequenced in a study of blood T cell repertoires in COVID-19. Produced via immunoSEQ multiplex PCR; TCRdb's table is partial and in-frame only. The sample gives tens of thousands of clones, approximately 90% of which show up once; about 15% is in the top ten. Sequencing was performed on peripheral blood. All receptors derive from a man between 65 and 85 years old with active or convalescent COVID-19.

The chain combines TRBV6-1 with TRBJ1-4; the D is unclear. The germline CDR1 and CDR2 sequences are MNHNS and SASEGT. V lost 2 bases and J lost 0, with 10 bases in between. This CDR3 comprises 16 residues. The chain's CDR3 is CASSEMAGSTNEKLFF. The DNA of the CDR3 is TGTGCCAGCAGTGAAATGGCGGGGTCAACTAATGAAAAACTGTTTTTT.

CDR3 sequence: CASSIRAVDYGYTF. CDR3 coding DNA: TGTGCCAGTAGTATCAGGGCGGTGGACTATGGCTACACCTTC. The V call is TRBV19, the J call TRBJ1-2; TRBD1 is a possible D gene (5 bases). V was trimmed by 3 bases and J by 3 bases, leaving 11 bases between them. CDR3 length equals 14 residues. Germline CDR1 is LNHDA and CDR2 is SQIVND (reference sequence).

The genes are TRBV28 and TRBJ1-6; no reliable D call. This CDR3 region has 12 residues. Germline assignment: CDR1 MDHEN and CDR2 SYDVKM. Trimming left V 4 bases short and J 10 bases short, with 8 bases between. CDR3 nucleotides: TGTGCCAGCAGTTCGACACACTCACCCCTCCACTTT. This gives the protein CASSSTHSPLHF.

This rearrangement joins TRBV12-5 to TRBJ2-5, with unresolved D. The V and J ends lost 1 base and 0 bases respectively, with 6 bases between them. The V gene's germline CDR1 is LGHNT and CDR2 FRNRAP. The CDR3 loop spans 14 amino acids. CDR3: CASGLGRNQETQYF. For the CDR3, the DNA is TGTGCTAGTGGTTTGGGCAGAAACCAAGAGACCCAGTACTTC.

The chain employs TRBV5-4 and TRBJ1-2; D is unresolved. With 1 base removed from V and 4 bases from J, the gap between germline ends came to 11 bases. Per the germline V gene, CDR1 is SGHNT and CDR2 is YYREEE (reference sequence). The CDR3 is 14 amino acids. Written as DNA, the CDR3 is TGTGCCAGCAGCTTGTCCGGAGGTCCCTATGGCTACACCTTC. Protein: CASSLSGGPYGYTF.